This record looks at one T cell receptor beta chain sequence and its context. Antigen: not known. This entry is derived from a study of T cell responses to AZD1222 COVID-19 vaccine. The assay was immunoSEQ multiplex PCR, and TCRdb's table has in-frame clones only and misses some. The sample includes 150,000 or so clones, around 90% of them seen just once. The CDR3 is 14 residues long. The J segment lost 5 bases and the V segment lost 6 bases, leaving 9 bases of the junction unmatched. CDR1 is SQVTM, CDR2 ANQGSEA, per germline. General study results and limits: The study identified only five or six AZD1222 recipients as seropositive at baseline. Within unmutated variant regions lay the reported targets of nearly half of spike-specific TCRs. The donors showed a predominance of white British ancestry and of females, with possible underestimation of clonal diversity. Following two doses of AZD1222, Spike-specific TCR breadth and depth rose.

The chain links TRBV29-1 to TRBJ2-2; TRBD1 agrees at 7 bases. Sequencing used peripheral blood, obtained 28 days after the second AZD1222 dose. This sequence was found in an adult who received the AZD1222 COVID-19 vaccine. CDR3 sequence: CSVRPGTATGELFF. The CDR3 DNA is TGCAGCGTCCGACCCGGGACAGCGACCGGGGAGCTGTTTTTT.